Listed below are T cell receptor beta chains from one sample, sequenced in a study of radiotherapy plus CTLA-4 blockade in lung cancer. Some clones are missing from TCRdb's copy, which holds only in-frame ones; the method was immunoSEQ multiplex PCR. The table includes 90,000 to 100,000 clones, roughly 79% detected once. The sequenced sample was peripheral blood, obtained from a patient treated with radiotherapy plus ipilimumab. The receptors were gathered from a human donor with non-small cell lung cancer who had a partial response to radiotherapy plus ipilimumab. Some clones in this sample may be carry-over from other donors' samples. Each CDR3 is given with its conserved first and last residue. D genes are given only for firm matches. Rows give clone size only sometimes, using once, few, many, or a class for an expanded clone.

size | J | D | length | V | CDR3 | DNA
NA | TRBJ1-1 | NA | 12 | TRBV10-3 | CAISEINTEAFF | TGTGCCATCAGTGAAATAAACACTGAAGCTTTCTTT
NA | TRBJ2-1 | NA | 15 | TRBV27 | CASSWRARGDNEQFF | TGTGCCAGCAGTTGGAGGGCCCGGGGCGACAATGAGCAGTTCTTC
NA | TRBJ1-1 | NA | 16 | TRBV7-3 | CASSLTGQGRNTEAFF | TGTGCCAGCAGCTTAACAGGGCAGGGAAGGAACACTGAAGCTTTCTTT
NA | TRBJ1-4 | TRBD1 | 14 | TRBV7-9 | CASSPGTGFEKLFF | TGTGCCAGCAGCCCCGGGACAGGGTTCGAAAAACTGTTTTTT
NA | TRBJ2-7 | NA | 13 | TRBV29-1 | CSANLGPSGEQYF | TGCAGCGCGAACCTTGGGCCCTCTGGGGAGCAGTACTTC
NA | TRBJ1-4 | NA | 14 | TRBV28 | CASRNGATNEKLFF | TGTGCCAGCAGGAACGGGGCAACTAATGAAAAACTGTTTTTT
NA | TRBJ2-7 | TRBD1 | 13 | TRBV11-3 | CASSGQGRVEQYF | TGTGCCAGCAGCGGACAGGGCCGGGTCGAGCAGTACTTC
NA | TRBJ2-7 | TRBD1 | 15 | TRBV5-4 | CASSLVGQGGLEQYF | TGTGCCAGCAGCTTGGTGGGACAGGGGGGGCTAGAGCAGTACTTC
NA | TRBJ2-5 | TRBD1 | 13 | TRBV7-7 | CASSRQGAETQYF | TGTGCCAGCAGCCGACAGGGGGCAGAGACCCAGTACTTC
few | TRBJ2-7 | TRBD1 | 18 | TRBV7-3 | CASSRPGTGFFNTYEQYF | TGTGCCAGCAGCCGACCCGGGACAGGGTTCTTTAACACCTACGAGCAGTACTTC